These T cell receptor beta chains were read from a single sample in a study of cytomegalovirus exposure and HLA in healthy donors. Some clones are missing from TCRdb's copy, which holds only in-frame ones; the method was immunoSEQ multiplex PCR. This table holds around 150,000 clones, approximately 83% found once. The sequencing sample was made of PBMCs. The origin of the receptors is a woman between 18 and 29 years old in good health and CMV-seronegative. CDR3s include the opening cysteine and the closing phenylalanine or tryptophan. The D gene is left open where the match is weak. Expanded clones get a size class; other rows say once, few or many, or leave the size out.

v_call	j_call	d_call	clone_size	cdr3_nt	cdr3_aa
TRBV29-1	TRBJ1-2	-	-	TGCAGCGTTGACATGTTCGGGGATGGCTACACCTTC	CSVDMFGDGYTF
TRBV18	TRBJ2-2	-	-	TGTGCCAGCTCACCACGAGGACAGTCGATTCCCGGGGAGCTGTTTTTT	CASSPRGQSIPGELFF
TRBV10-3	TRBJ2-1	TRBD2	once	TGTGCCATCAGTGAGTCCCCAGCGGGGGGACAACGCAATGAGCAGTTCTTC	CAISESPAGGQRNEQFF
TRBV6-1	TRBJ1-2	-	-	TGTGCCAGCAGTGAATACAGAAAAATCTCGGGGGGCTACACCTTC	CASSEYRKISGGYTF
TRBV28	TRBJ1-1	-	-	TGTGCCAGCACTTTGGACCCAGGGCTGAACACTGAAGCTTTCTTT	CASTLDPGLNTEAFF
TRBV28	TRBJ2-2	-	-	TGTGCCAGCACCGCGGAGGGCGGGGAGCTGTTTTTT	CASTAEGGELFF
TRBV9	TRBJ2-3	-	-	TGTGCCAGCAGCGTAGAGTTGCGGAGCACAGATACGCAGTATTTT	CASSVELRSTDTQYF
TRBV15	TRBJ2-7	-	-	TGTGCCACCAGCCCCGGACTAATCCGCGAGCAGTACTTC	CATSPGLIREQYF
TRBV19	TRBJ2-7	TRBD1	few	TGTGCCAGTACCAAATCCGGGACAGGAGCCTACGAGCAGTACTTC	CASTKSGTGAYEQYF
TRBV10-3	TRBJ2-7	TRBD1	-	TGTGCCATCAGTGAGAGGGGGCGCGAGCAGTACTTC	CAISERGREQYF
TRBV5-6	TRBJ2-5	-	-	TGTGCCAGCAGCTTGGGGGTCTGGACAACCGGGTCGGAGACCCAGTACTTC	CASSLGVWTTGSETQYF
TRBV2	TRBJ2-7	-	once	TGTGCCAGCGCTCGGGACACCCAGTACGAGCAGTACTTC	CASARDTQYEQYF
TRBV6-6	TRBJ1-2	TRBD1	-	TGTGCCAGCAGTTACTGGGGGACAGGAAACTATGGCTACACCTTC	CASSYWGTGNYGYTF
TRBV15	TRBJ1-4	-	-	TGTGCCACCAGCAGTCCTAGACCGGGGGAAAAACTGTTTTTT	CATSSPRPGEKLFF
TRBV19	TRBJ2-6	-	-	TGTGCCAGTAGTATAACTCTCTCCAACGGCCTGACTTTC	CASSITLSNGLTF
TRBV10-2	TRBJ2-3	TRBD2	-	TGCGCCAGCAGTGACTCTCTAGCGGGGGGACGTTTTGTCACAGATACGCAGTATTTT	CASSDSLAGGRFVTDTQYF
TRBV11-3	TRBJ1-1	-	-	TGTGCCAGCAGCTTAGAGACAATGAACACTGAAGCTTTCTTT	CASSLETMNTEAFF
TRBV9	TRBJ1-3	-	-	TGTGCCAGCAGCGTAGGAAGGGGCTCTGGAAACACCATATATTTT	CASSVGRGSGNTIYF
TRBV11-2	TRBJ1-2	TRBD1	-	TGTGCCAGCAGCCTAGACAGGGGATATGGCTACACCTTC	CASSLDRGYGYTF
TRBV2	TRBJ2-7	TRBD1	-	TGTGCCAGCAGTCCCGGGACAGGGACCTACGAGCAGTACTTC	CASSPGTGTYEQYF
TRBV4-1	TRBJ1-1	-	-	TGCGCCAGCAGCCAAGGCAGGCAGGTAAACACTGAAGCTTTCTTT	CASSQGRQVNTEAFF
TRBV5-4	TRBJ2-5	-	once	TGTGCCAGCAGCTCCTCTAACGGTCCAGAGACCCAGTACTTC	CASSSSNGPETQYF
TRBV6-1	TRBJ1-1	-	-	TGTGCCAGCAGGACAGGACCGAACACTGAAGCTTTCTTT	CASRTGPNTEAFF
TRBV4-1	TRBJ2-7	-	-	TGCGCCAGCAGCCAGTCAGAAGCGGCAACCTACGAGCAGTACTTC	CASSQSEAATYEQYF
TRBV7-9	TRBJ1-5	TRBD1	-	TGTGCCAGCAGCTTAGTGACAACCCGGGACAGGAGCAATCAGCCCCAGCATTTT	CASSLVTTRDRSNQPQHF
TRBV20-1	TRBJ1-4	-	-	TGCAGTGCGGGCCAACGTGAAAAACTGTTTTTT	CSAGQREKLFF
TRBV27	TRBJ2-7	TRBD2	-	TGTGCCAGCAGTCCGCGCGGGCTAGCGGTCTCCTACGAGCAGTACTTC	CASSPRGLAVSYEQYF
TRBV11-2	TRBJ1-4	-	-	TGTGCCAGCAGCTTAGGCGGGGGGCCTAATGAAAAACTGTTTTTT	CASSLGGGPNEKLFF